These 21 T cell receptor beta chains originate from one sample sequenced in a study of regulatory T cells in long-lasting Graves disease. With iRepertoire HTBI primers and Arm-PCR of CDR3 regions, TCR beta libraries were built. TCRdb re-called the multiplex PCR reads with MiXCR, one entry per CDR3 protein. The profile shows 620,000 or so distinct CDR3 sequences, around 15% of them singletons. Documented time point: newly diagnosed GD, antithyroid drugs for less than 3 months. Making the TCR library involved RNA that had been extracted from PBMCs. This sample also appeared in a second study, on T cells in Graves' hyperthyroidism and ophthalmopathy.

The sample was peripheral blood mononuclear cells (PBMCs), taken at new diagnosis, from a patient treated with antithyroid drugs. All receptors come from a woman in her 30s with Graves disease.

About this clonotype itself: A much larger clone differs by one base, so this may be a read error. The missing conserved phenylalanine or tryptophan at the end of this CDR3 makes a read error likely. The DNA is omitted, as the CDR3 cannot be located on it reliably, and the CDR3 follows TCRdb's listing. The J gene is TRBJ2-1, the V gene TRBV2; the D call in the table, TRBD2, was not verified against the DNA. Per the germline V gene, CDR1 is SNHLY and CDR2 is FYNNEI. Ends included, the CDR3 has 13 residues. This chain's CDR3 is CARRGLSYNEQLL.

This clonotype has ten or more counts. V is TRBV12-3 or TRBV12-4 and J is TRBJ2-5, with D perhaps matching TRBD2 (7 bases). V was shortened by 4 bases and J by 4 bases, with 16 bases between the two germline ends. The CDR3 loop spans 15 amino acids. The DNA of the CDR3 is TGTGCCAGCAGTTCAGGGGCGGGGGTCGGAGAGACCCAGTACTTC. Its protein is CASSSGAGVGETQYF.

In its sample, this clonotype was seen a few times. The chain links TRBV19 to TRBJ1-6; TRBD1 agrees at 8 bases. V lost 5 bases to trimming and J lost 11 bases; unmatched junction nucleotides: 8. The CDR3 totals 14 residues. CDR1 and CDR2 from the germline V gene are LNHDA and SQIVND (reference sequence). CDR3 sequence: CASSANRQGTPLHF. In nucleotides, the CDR3 is TGTGCCAGTAGTGCGAATCGACAGGGGACACCCCTCCACTTT. The variable domain in full, completed from reference TRBV19 and TRBJ1-6, reads DGGITQSPKYLFRKEGQNVTLSCEQNLNHDAMYWYRQDPGQGLRLIYYSQIVNDFQKGDIAEGYSVSREKKESFPLTVTSAQKNPTAFYLCASSANRQGTPLHFGNGTRLTVT.

In this sample, this clonotype turned up many times. CDR3 bases: TGTGCCACCACCAGGACGGACCTGAACACTGAAGCTTTCTTT. Protein sequence: CATTRTDLNTEAFF. This chain connects TRBV15 to TRBJ1-1; D uncertain. V was trimmed by 7 bases and J by 0 bases, leaving 12 bases between them. The germline V gene has CDR1 LNHNV and CDR2 YYDKDF (reference sequence). This CDR3 is built from 14 residues.

This clonotype was seen ten or more times. This chain connects TRBV12-3 or TRBV12-4 to TRBJ2-7; no clear D. This CDR3 comprises 15 residues. The germline V and J ends were trimmed by 6 bases and 2 bases, with 17 bases remaining between them. As DNA, the CDR3 is TGTGCCAGCAGCCCTTCCCGCCCGGTCCCCTACGAGCAGTACTTC. This encodes CASSPSRPVPYEQYF.

This clonotype has a handful of counts. The chain carries TRBV5-1 and TRBJ2-7, with D perhaps assigned TRBD1 or TRBD2 (5 bases each). Germline V CDR1 and CDR2: SGHRS, YFSETQ. The CDR3 length is 14 residues. Trimming pared 0 bases from V and 3 bases from J, leaving 10 bases between. CDR3 in DNA: TGCGCCAGCAGCTTGGGGGACCTGAACTACGAGCAGTACTTC. Translated: CASSLGDLNYEQYF.

The chain links TRBV5-6 to TRBJ2-1, with 12 positions matching TRBD2. The CDR3 spans 18 residues. The trim removed 1 base at V and 0 bases at J, leaving 5 bases unmatched. The germline CDR1 and CDR2 sequences are SGHDT and YYEEEE. The CDR3 is CASSLLLAGGSSYNEQFF. As DNA, the CDR3 is TGTGCCAGCAGCTTGTTGCTAGCGGGAGGGAGCTCCTACAATGAGCAGTTCTTC.

Only a few counts were recorded for this clonotype. The chain recombines TRBV7-3 with TRBJ2-2; 9 nucleotides agree with TRBD1. Germline CDR1 is SGHTA and CDR2 is FQGTGA. The CDR3 has 16 amino acids. Trimming removed 5 bases from V and 7 bases from J; junction bases left unmatched: 11. CDR3 amino acids: CASSRLGQGLGGELFF. CDR3 nucleotides: TGTGCCAGCAGCCGACTTGGACAGGGGCTAGGCGGGGAGCTGTTTTTT.

This clonotype was found many times. The chain employs TRBV14 and TRBJ2-7; possibly TRBD2 for D (5 bases). Germline CDR1 reads SGHDN; CDR2 reads FVKESK. This CDR3 region has 14 residues. V was clipped by 3 bases and J by 5 bases, with 14 bases between them. The CDR3 coding sequence is TGTGCCAGCAGCCAGGTAGGCGGGCTGGACGAGCAGTACTTC. Its translation: CASSQVGGLDEQYF.

The chain joins TRBV20-1 to TRBJ1-3; D is possibly TRBD1 (6 bases). The CDR3 spans 14 residues. Between the trimmed V and J ends, which lost 0 bases and 8 bases, there was a span of 14 bases. Looked up from germline, CDR1 is DFQATT and CDR2 is SNEGSKA (reference sequence). The CDR3 coding sequence is TGCAGTGCTAGAGATATGAGGGCAGGGGACACCATATATTTT. It codes for CSARDMRAGDTIYF.

This clonotype was seen ten or more times. The rearrangement joins TRBV3-1 to TRBJ2-7; D gene unclear. The length of the CDR3 is 11 residues. Germline V gene lookup returns CDR1 LGHDT and CDR2 YNNKEL (reference sequence). The V gene lost 2 bases and the J gene lost 5 bases, with 4 bases spanning the gap. CDR3 protein: CASSQIHEQYF. The CDR3 DNA reads TGTGCCAGCAGCCAAATTCACGAGCAGTACTTC.

The V gene is TRBV20-1, the J gene TRBJ1-2, with unresolved D. The CDR3 covers 13 residues. Germline CDR1 reads DFQATT; CDR2 reads SNEGSKA (reference sequence). The germline V and J ends were trimmed by 7 bases and 3 bases, with 15 bases remaining between them. CDR3 sequence (DNA): TGCAGTGTTCCCCCGTGGCTTCACTATGGCTACACCTTC. It specifies CSVPPWLHYGYTF.

This clonotype was counted ten times or more. The J gene is TRBJ2-4, the V gene TRBV2, with unresolved D. V dropped 1 base and J dropped 0 bases, with 4 bases sitting between them. The CDR3 is 14 amino acids. Germline V gene lookup returns CDR1 SNHLY and CDR2 FYNNEI. The CDR3 is CASSEGIAKNIQYF. The DNA for the CDR3 is TGTGCCAGCAGTGAAGGCATAGCCAAAAACATTCAGTACTTC. The whole variable domain, filled in from reference TRBV2 and TRBJ2-4, reads EPEVTQTPSHQVTQMGQEVILRCVPISNHLYFYWYRQILGQKVEFLVSFYNNEISEKSEIFDDQFSVERPDGSNFTLKIRSTKLEDSAMYFCASSEGIAKNIQYFGAGTRLSVL.

This clonotype was detected ten times or more. The V call is TRBV30, the J call TRBJ1-2; D ambiguous. The CDR3 has 13 amino acids. Germline-derived CDR1 and CDR2 are GTSNPN and SVGIG (reference sequence). V lost 7 bases and J 3 bases, leaving 15 bases between the germline ends. The CDR3 nucleotides read TGTGCCTTGAACCTTCAGCGCTACTATGGCTACACCTTC. It is translated as CALNLQRYYGYTF.

Ten or more counts support this clonotype. The V call is TRBV28, the J call TRBJ1-5; D remains unclear. CDR1 and CDR2 (germline): MDHEN, SYDVKM. This CDR3 comprises 10 residues. Trimming pared 8 bases from V and 5 bases from J, leaving 4 bases between. CDR3 protein: CASGHQPQHF. CDR3 nucleotides: TGTGCCAGCGGGCATCAGCCCCAGCATTTT.

This clonotype was picked up a small number of times. The chain joins TRBV29-1 to TRBJ1-1, with TRBD1 matching 9 bases. V was pared by 3 bases and J by 5 bases, with 7 bases of the junction left unmatched. This CDR3 region has 14 residues. Germline CDR1 is SQVTM and CDR2 is ANQGSEA. CDR3 coding DNA: TGCAGCGTTGATAGGGACAGGGTTCTGACTGAAGCTTTCTTT. Amino acid sequence: CSVDRDRVLTEAFF.

The rearrangement uses TRBV5-1 and TRBJ2-2, with a weak D call TRBD1 (6 bases). The length of the CDR3 is 16 residues. Germline V gives CDR1 SGHRS, CDR2 YFSETQ. Trimming left V 4 bases short and J 7 bases short, with 20 bases between. The CDR3 DNA reads as TGCGCCAGCAGCCCCTTTGCAGGGGAATTTAGCGGGGAGCTGTTTTTT. Protein product: CASSPFAGEFSGELFF.

This clonotype showed up just a few times. The chain employs TRBV7-3 and TRBJ1-2, with no clear D. CDR1 is SGHTA, CDR2 FQGTGA, per germline. The CDR3 is 14 amino acids. The V end lost 3 bases, the J end lost 4 bases, and 12 bases lay between the germline ends. CDR3 sequence reads: CASSLSILGYGYTF. CDR3 DNA sequence: TGTGCCAGCAGCTTGTCTATTCTTGGCTATGGCTACACCTTC.

V usage is TRBV28 and J usage is TRBJ2-1; 10 bases match TRBD2. The CDR3 is 15 amino acids. Germline CDR1 and CDR2: MDHEN and SYDVKM. V dropped 4 bases and J dropped 4; count of bases not matched to a gene: 4. The CDR3 here is CASSWTSGAYNEQFF. CDR3 DNA: TGTGCCAGCAGTTGGACTAGCGGAGCTTACAATGAGCAGTTCTTC.

The chain uses TRBV5-1 and TRBJ1-4; possibly TRBD1 for D (6 bases). V gave up 3 bases and J gave up 8 bases, with 23 bases separating them. This CDR3 has 17 amino acids. Per germline, CDR1 SGHRS and CDR2 YFSETQ. The CDR3 nucleotides read TGCGCCAGCAGCTCCCCACCCGACAGGCCTGGTTCCGAAAAACTGTTTTTT. This sequence encodes CASSSPPDRPGSEKLFF.

This sequence joins TRBV12-3 or TRBV12-4 and TRBJ2-1, with TRBD2 identical over 7 bases. V gave up 2 bases and J gave up 9 bases; unmatched junction bases: 4. The CDR3 loop spans 13 amino acids. This CDR3 reads CASSLRPSGEQFF. In DNA form, the CDR3 reads TGTGCCAGCAGTTTACGTCCTAGCGGTGAGCAGTTCTTC.